This T cell receptor (beta chain) was sequenced during a study of blood T cell repertoires in COVID-19. Study-level information: T cells, B-cell-depleted T cells, or PBMCs provided the cDNA or gDNA that served as material.

In the authors' workflow: Estimation of nucleated cell counts was performed using reference gene primer amplification. The repertoire was sequenced with immunoSEQ multiplex PCR; TCRdb's copy has only in-frame clones and lacks some. Clone size and the V and J calls come from that table; the DNA yielded D and trimming. The repertoire holds about 55,000 clones, with roughly 87% as singletons. Trimming removed 0 bases at V and 1 base at J, with 15 bases between. The CDR3 consists of 16 residues. In germline, CDR1 is SQVTM, CDR2 ANQGSEA. The Seattle patients joined while their infection was active and were tracked longitudinally afterward.

The rearrangement joins TRBV29-1 to TRBJ1-1; D possibly corresponds to TRBD1 (6 bases). The source is a man aged 35 to 55 with COVID-19, enrolled during active disease. The sample was peripheral blood. CDR3 protein: CSVEEAHRDPNTEAFF. CDR3 in DNA: TGCAGCGTTGAAGAGGCCCACAGGGATCCGAACACTGAAGCTTTCTTT.